The 32 T cell receptor beta chains below were found in one sample sequenced in a study of T cell changes during pregnancy in multiple sclerosis (dated by TCRdb to the late 2010s). Libraries were prepared through the immunoSEQ multiplex PCR assay. TCRdb carries this immuneACCESS record with in-frame sequences only. Its versions omit some clonotypes, under half of them owing to an unresolved V gene in the studies checked, with the rest unexplained. Within this sample are 50,000 to 70,000 clones, with around 93% of them counted one time only. More than 1.5% of the sample goes to the ten largest clones. The sequences come from peripheral blood, collected after pregnancy. Receptors were obtained from a female donor with multiple sclerosis, enrolled in a pregnancy study.

This clone has more than one count but fewer than ten. The J gene is TRBJ2-3, the V gene TRBV30, with D perhaps TRBD2 (5 bases). This CDR3 has 15 residues. Trimming took off 2 bases at V and 0 bases at J, with 12 bases between the two ends. Germline V gene data show CDR1 as GTSNPN and CDR2 as SVGIG (reference sequence). The CDR3: CAWSPSGSSTDTQYF. DNA for the CDR3: TGTGCCTGGAGTCCCAGCGGATCTAGCACAGATACGCAGTATTTT.

V and J are TRBV4-2 and TRBJ2-3, with 9 bases lining up with TRBD2. Germline CDR1 and CDR2: LGHNA and YNFKEQ. CDR3 length: 22 amino acids. The V and J ends lost 4 bases and 0 bases, in that order; junction bases with no gene match: 23. The CDR3 DNA reads as TGTGCCAGCAGCCTTAGGGTTGCGGTTAAGCTAGCGGGACCATCTAGCACAGATACGCAGTATTTT. This codes for CASSLRVAVKLAGPSSTDTQYF.

The chain joins TRBV7-3 to TRBJ2-3; 13 nucleotides line up with TRBD2. Unmatched junction bases numbered 6, after V lost 0 bases and J lost 0 bases. The CDR3 length is 19 residues. Germline V gene lookup returns CDR1 SGHTA and CDR2 FQGTGA. The CDR3 nucleotides are TGTGCCAGCAGCTTAACTAGTGCGACTAGCGGGAGGAGCACAGATACGCAGTATTTT. Residues: CASSLTSATSGRSTDTQYF. The full variable domain, its missing parts supplied by reference TRBV7-3 and TRBJ2-3, is GAGVSQTPSNKVTEKGKYVELRCDPISGHTALYWYRQSLGQGPEFLIYFQGTGAADDSGLPNDRFFAVRPEGSVSTLKIQRTERGDSAVYLCASSLTSATSGRSTDTQYFGPGTRLTVL.

This sequence joins TRBV14 and TRBJ2-7; weak D call: TRBD1 (6 bases). From germline, CDR1 is SGHDN and CDR2 FVKESK. The CDR3 consists of 14 residues. Trimming took 4 bases from V and 5 from J, leaving 15 bases between them. CDR3 protein: CASSRAWGQDEQYF. CDR3 bases: TGTGCCAGCAGCCGGGCGTGGGGGCAGGACGAGCAGTACTTC.

This clone was observed a handful of times. CDR3 amino acids: CASSLIRDTEAFF. CDR3 DNA sequence: TGTGCCAGCAGCTTGATACGGGACACTGAAGCTTTCTTT. The chain couples TRBV5-4 to TRBJ1-1; D unclear. V lost 1 base, J lost 3 bases, and 7 bases lay in between. Per germline, CDR1 SGHNT and CDR2 YYREEE (reference sequence). This CDR3 is built from 13 residues.

V usage is TRBV4-3 and J usage is TRBJ2-1; 9 bases match TRBD1. The CDR3 is 15 residues long. J lost 7 bases, V lost 3 bases, and 7 bases had no gene match. CDR1 is LGHNA, CDR2 YSLEER, per germline. CDR3 amino acids: CASSQDRGASNEQFF. CDR3 DNA sequence: TGCGCCAGCAGCCAGGACAGGGGAGCATCGAATGAGCAGTTCTTC.

The chain is built from TRBV5-1 and TRBJ2-3; 7 bases fit TRBD2. Germline CDR1 and CDR2: SGHRS and YFSETQ. V dropped 3 bases and J dropped 4; count of bases not matched to a gene: 8. There are 15 residues in the CDR3. The CDR3 here is CASSSKTSSSDTQYF. DNA for the CDR3: TGCGCCAGCAGCTCCAAGACTAGCTCCTCAGATACGCAGTATTTT. Complete variable domain (other parts from reference TRBV5-1 and TRBJ2-3): KAGVTQTPRYLIKTRGQQVTLSCSPISGHRSVSWYQQTPGQGLQFLFEYFSETQRNKGNFPGRFSGRQFSNSRSEMNVSTLELGDSALYLCASSSKTSSSDTQYFGPGTRLTVL.

This clone was picked up one time. V and J are TRBV7-2 and TRBJ2-7; D might be TRBD2 (6 bases). V was shortened by 5 bases and J by 0 bases, with 11 bases between the two germline ends. CDR1 and CDR2 (germline): SGHTA, FQGNSA. The CDR3 spans 14 residues. The CDR3: CASSPKDYSYEQYF. CDR3 coding DNA: TGTGCCAGCAGCCCAAAGGACTACTCCTACGAGCAGTACTTC.

This sequence joins TRBV5-1 and TRBJ2-7; 9 nucleotides match TRBD2. J lost 6 bases, V lost 4 bases, and 8 bases had no gene match. Germline CDR1 reads SGHRS; CDR2 reads YFSETQ. CDR3 length: 14 amino acids. CDR3 amino acids: CASSPPSGTAEQYF. The CDR3 DNA is TGCGCCAGCAGCCCCCCTAGCGGGACAGCCGAGCAGTACTTC.

The chain couples TRBV11-3 to TRBJ1-2; the D gene is possibly TRBD1 (5 bases). The CDR3 extends over 17 amino acids. CDR1 is SGHNT, CDR2 YENEEA, per germline. V was shortened by 5 bases and J by 0 bases, with 19 bases between the two germline ends. The CDR3 bases are TGTGCCAGCAGCGCGGCAGGACAATTAAGATCTAACTATGGCTACACCTTC. Its protein is CASSAAGQLRSNYGYTF.

The genes are TRBV30 and TRBJ1-6; the D is unclear. Trimming cost V 2 bases and J 8 bases, with 13 bases left between them. Germline-derived CDR1 and CDR2 are GTSNPN and SVGIG (reference sequence). The CDR3 is made up of 14 amino acids. This CDR3 is CAWSSGVRDSPLHF. In DNA form, the CDR3 reads TGTGCCTGGAGTTCTGGAGTCCGAGATTCACCCCTCCACTTT.

The chain combines TRBV29-1 with TRBJ1-2; maybe TRBD1 (5 bases). The germline V and J ends were trimmed by 8 bases and 6 bases, with 13 bases remaining between them. The CDR3 totals 11 residues. Germline V gene lookup returns CDR1 SQVTM and CDR2 ANQGSEA. The CDR3, as DNA: TGCAGCTCCGACGGGGGGAATGGCTACACCTTC. It translates to CSSDGGNGYTF.

This chain links TRBV7-8 with TRBJ1-2, with a weak D call TRBD1 (6 bases). V lost 5 bases, J lost 3 bases, and 13 bases lay in between. This CDR3 region has 14 residues. The germline V gene encodes CDR1 SGHVS and CDR2 FQNEAQ. CDR3 nucleotides: TGTGCCAGCAGCCCTGACAGGTGGTACTATGGCTACACCTTC. Translating gives CASSPDRWYYGYTF.

In this sample, this clone turned up a few times. J is TRBJ1-3 and V is TRBV4-1; D is ambiguous. The CDR3 is 14 amino acids. CDR1 is MGHRA and CDR2 is YSYEKL in the germline V gene. The V end lost 0 bases, the J end lost 14 bases, and 17 bases lay between the germline ends. CDR3 DNA sequence: TGCGCCAGCAGCCAAGAACGGTCCCATCCCATCGTATATTTT. Amino acid sequence: CASSQERSHPIVYF.

The chain uses TRBV5-1 and TRBJ2-7; D is uncertain. Germline V CDR1 and CDR2: SGHRS, YFSETQ. With 0 bases removed from V and 2 bases from J, the gap between germline ends came to 9 bases. The CDR3 sequence is 14 residues long. CDR3 sequence reads: CASSLDIAAYEQYF. The CDR3 DNA is TGCGCCAGCAGCTTGGATATTGCGGCCTACGAGCAGTACTTC.

The chain is built from TRBV9 and TRBJ2-7, with 7 bases identical to TRBD1. Trimming cost V 2 bases and J 0 bases; bases outside gene matches: 8. Germline loops: CDR1 SGDLS, CDR2 YYNGEE. The CDR3 sequence is 16 residues long. The CDR3 is CASSVPDRVSSYEQYF. The DNA for the CDR3 is TGTGCCAGCAGCGTCCCAGACAGGGTGAGCTCCTACGAGCAGTACTTC.

This clone has just one count. The chain combines TRBV6-5 with TRBJ2-1; tentatively, D is TRBD2 (5 bases). CDR3 length: 15 residues. Germline CDR1 and CDR2: MNHEY and SVGAGI. The V and J ends lost 4 bases and 0 bases respectively, with 10 bases between them. The CDR3 spells CASSSSGASYNEQFF. For the CDR3, the DNA is TGTGCCAGCAGTTCGAGCGGTGCCTCCTACAATGAGCAGTTCTTC.

This chain connects TRBV19 to TRBJ2-7; 7 nucleotides align to TRBD1. The CDR3 runs to 15 residues. Trimming removed 8 bases from V and 3 bases from J; junction bases left unmatched: 13. CDR1 and CDR2 (germline): LNHDA, SQIVND (reference sequence). The CDR3 DNA sequence: TGTGCCAGTGCCCCGGGACAGCTTAACTACTACGAGCAGTACTTC. This gives the protein CASAPGQLNYYEQYF.

This clone was detected once. The chain recombines TRBV7-9 with TRBJ2-1; 10 bases agree with TRBD2. This CDR3 has 17 amino acids. CDR1 and CDR2 from the germline V gene are SEHNR and FQNEAQ (reference sequence). The J segment lost 9 bases and the V segment lost 5 bases, leaving 16 bases of the junction unmatched. The CDR3 DNA follows: TGTGCCAGCAGCCCGGGACCGCTAGCGGGAGTAGTTGGTGAGCAGTTCTTC. This codes for CASSPGPLAGVVGEQFF.

This clone has just one count. V and J are TRBV13 and TRBJ2-7; D remains unclear. The CDR3 runs 14 residues. V was clipped by 3 bases and J by 0 bases, with 9 bases between them. Germline CDR1 and CDR2: PRHDT and FYEKMQ (reference sequence). The CDR3 region is CASSFRHLSYEQYF. The CDR3 DNA follows: TGTGCCAGCAGCTTCCGACACCTCTCCTACGAGCAGTACTTC.

CDR3 nucleotide sequence: TGCGCCAGCAGCCTTTCGGGACTAGCCAACAATGAGCAGTTCTTC. Amino acid sequence: CASSLSGLANNEQFF. V usage is TRBV4-3 and J usage is TRBJ2-1; 9 bases match TRBD2. V was clipped by 4 bases and J by 5 bases; unmatched bases: 6. Germline-derived CDR1 and CDR2 are LGHNA and YSLEER. The CDR3 consists of 15 residues.

V usage is TRBV27 and J usage is TRBJ2-1; 8 nucleotides line up with TRBD2. The ends lost 5 bases at V and 2 bases at J; junction bases unmatched: 8. The CDR3 runs to 16 residues. Germline values: CDR1 MNHEY, CDR2 SMNVEV (reference sequence). CDR3 in amino acids: CASSPEGLAPYNEQFF. CDR3 nucleotides: TGTGCCAGCAGTCCAGAAGGACTAGCACCCTACAATGAGCAGTTCTTC.

The chain recombines TRBV28 with TRBJ2-7; possible D gene TRBD1, 6 bases. V was clipped by 8 bases and J by 2 bases, with 16 bases between them. The CDR3 is made up of 14 amino acids. Germline CDR1 MDHEN, CDR2 SYDVKM. CDR3 coding DNA: TGTGCCAGCGCCCCCCACAGGGAAACCTACGAGCAGTACTTC. Translated: CASAPHRETYEQYF.

The chain links TRBV19 to TRBJ2-1; D not certain. The V and J ends lost 1 base and 8 bases respectively, with 6 bases between them. The CDR3 contains 12 residues. Germline CDR1 is LNHDA and CDR2 is SQIVND (reference sequence). CDR3 sequence: CASSIGGDEQFF. In DNA form, the CDR3 reads TGTGCCAGTAGTATAGGCGGAGATGAGCAGTTCTTC.

The chain has TRBV28 and TRBJ1-4; 7 bases agree with TRBD1. This CDR3 is built from 15 residues. J gave up 6 bases and V 4 bases, and 8 bases lay outside the gene matches. Germline-derived CDR1 and CDR2 are MDHEN and SYDVKM. The CDR3 sequence: CASSSGGKEDEKLFF. The DNA of the CDR3 is TGTGCCAGCAGTTCAGGGGGAAAGGAGGATGAAAAACTGTTTTTT.

This chain joins TRBV5-1 and TRBJ1-2, with 8 bases lining up with TRBD1. V dropped 1 base and J dropped 3; count of bases not matched to a gene: 5. Germline CDR1 is SGHRS and CDR2 is YFSETQ. The CDR3 runs 15 residues. The CDR3 is CASSLQGAVDYGYTF. The CDR3 nucleotides are TGCGCCAGCAGCTTGCAGGGGGCGGTGGACTATGGCTACACCTTC.

The chain is built from TRBV18 and TRBJ2-7; 7 positions agree with TRBD1. This CDR3 region has 14 residues. V shed 3 bases, J shed 3 bases, and the junction held 5 bases outside the gene matches. Looked up from germline, CDR1 is KGHSH and CDR2 is LQKENI. This CDR3 is CASSPMDRNYEQYF. CDR3 sequence (DNA): TGTGCCAGCTCACCTATGGACAGGAACTACGAGCAGTACTTC.

This chain joins TRBV4-1 and TRBJ1-3; D is unresolved. The CDR3 sequence is 13 residues long. Germline V gene data show CDR1 as MGHRA and CDR2 as YSYEKL. V was trimmed by 4 bases and J by 4 bases, leaving 8 bases between them. The CDR3 nucleotides are TGCGCCAGCAGCCCAATACAGGGAAACACCATATATTTT. Amino acids: CASSPIQGNTIYF.

This clone was picked up one time. The chain employs TRBV28 and TRBJ2-1, with D hard to call. This CDR3 has 15 amino acids. V shed 5 bases and J shed 3 bases, with 14 bases lying between them. Germline CDR1 is MDHEN and CDR2 is SYDVKM. The CDR3 DNA sequence: TGTGCCAGCAGTCCGAGCGACGGTGTCTACAATGAGCAGTTCTTC. Amino acids: CASSPSDGVYNEQFF.

V usage is TRBV7-2 and J usage is TRBJ1-4; 9 positions match TRBD1. Germline values: CDR1 SGHTA, CDR2 FQGNSA. Trimming cost V 2 bases and J 3 bases; bases outside gene matches: 7. The CDR3 loop spans 17 amino acids. CDR3 in amino acids: CASSLRRGQGANEKLFF. The CDR3 coding sequence is TGTGCCAGCAGCTTAAGGAGGGGACAGGGTGCTAATGAAAAACTGTTTTTT.

The V and J genes are TRBV5-1 and TRBJ2-3; TRBD2 is a possible D gene (6 bases). CDR1 is SGHRS and CDR2 is YFSETQ in the germline V gene. The CDR3 sequence is 13 residues long. Trimming removed 4 bases from V and 5 bases from J, with 11 bases in between. CDR3: CASSHPGLDTQYF. CDR3 DNA: TGCGCCAGCAGCCATCCGGGACTAGATACGCAGTATTTT.

This sequence joins TRBV19 and TRBJ2-1; 10 bases map to TRBD2. The CDR3 has 23 amino acids. Per germline, CDR1 LNHDA and CDR2 SQIVND (reference sequence). J was trimmed by 3 bases and V by 3 bases; bases with no gene match: 26. The chain's CDR3 is CASSISPSPLAQREGLGYNEQFF. CDR3 DNA sequence: TGTGCCAGTAGTATTTCCCCTAGCCCCCTAGCGCAGCGGGAGGGCCTTGGCTACAATGAGCAGTTCTTC.